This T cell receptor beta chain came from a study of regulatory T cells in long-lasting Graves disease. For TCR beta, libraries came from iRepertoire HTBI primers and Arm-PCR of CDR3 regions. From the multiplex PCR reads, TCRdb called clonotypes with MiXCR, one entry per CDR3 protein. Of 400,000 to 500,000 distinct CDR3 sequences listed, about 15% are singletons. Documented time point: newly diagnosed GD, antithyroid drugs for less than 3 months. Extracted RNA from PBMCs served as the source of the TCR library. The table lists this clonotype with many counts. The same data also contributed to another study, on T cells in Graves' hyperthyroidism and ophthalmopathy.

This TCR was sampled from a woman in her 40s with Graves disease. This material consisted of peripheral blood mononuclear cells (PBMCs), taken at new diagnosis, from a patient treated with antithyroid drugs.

Here the CDR3 reads CATMTAAEAFF. The CDR3 DNA reads as TGTGCCACCATGACTGCCGCTGAAGCTTTCTTT. The chain employs TRBV27 and TRBJ1-1; D uncertain. Trimming stripped 10 bases from V and 6 bases from J, with 12 bases between. CDR1 and CDR2 (germline): MNHEY, SMNVEV (reference sequence). This CDR3 contains 11 residues.